The rows below give T cell receptor beta chains drawn from one sample of a study of shared clonotypes between healthy human individuals. The method was immunoSEQ multiplex PCR; TCRdb's version includes in-frame clones alone and lacks a portion of them. In the table there are over 2 million clones, around 90% of which are singletons. Material for sequencing was naive CD4+ T cells from PBMCs. The receptors stem from a man in his late teens or twenties in good health. Some clones in this sample may be carry-over from other donors' samples. CDR3s include the opening cysteine and the closing phenylalanine or tryptophan. The D gene is left open where the match is weak. Clone size is shown for a subset of rows, as once, few, many or a class of expanded clone.

TGCAGCGTTGGCAGGGGTGAAAAACTGTTTTTT CSVGRGEKLFF TRBV29-1 - TRBJ1-4 -
TGTGCCAGCTCACCGGGACTCCCGCCCAATGAGCAGTTCTTC CASSPGLPPNEQFF TRBV18 - TRBJ2-1 -
TGTGCCAGCAGTGACAATGCCTATGGCTACACCTTC CASSDNAYGYTF TRBV2 - TRBJ1-2 -
TGTGCCAGCAGCGGGACATCCCTTGGGGGGCTCACCGGGGAGCTGTTTTTT CASSGTSLGGLTGELFF TRBV7-3 - TRBJ2-2 -
TGTGCCAGCAGCTTAGCGGGAGCCGGCGGGCAGTACTTC CASSLAGAGGQYF TRBV11-3 - TRBJ2-7 -
TGTGCCAGTAGTTTCCCGGGGGATCAGCCCCAGCATTTT CASSFPGDQPQHF TRBV19 - TRBJ1-5 -
TGTGCCAGTCGCCGGACAGACGTCAATCAGCCCCAGCATTTT CASRRTDVNQPQHF TRBV19 - TRBJ1-5 -
TGTGCCTGGAGTTGGCGAGCAGCGGGAGGGCGGTGGGAGCAGTACTTC CAWSWRAAGGRWEQYF TRBV30 - TRBJ2-5 TRBD2
TGCAGCGCCGTCGGGACGGGGGAAGAGACCCAGTACTTC CSAVGTGEETQYF TRBV29-1 - TRBJ2-5 -
TGTGCCAGCAGCTCAGATGTCCAACGGTCCCAGCATTTT CASSSDVQRSQHF TRBV7-8 - TRBJ1-5 -
TGTGCCAGCTCACCACTTTCCCCAGGGGGGGATACGCAGTATTTT CASSPLSPGGDTQYF TRBV18 - TRBJ2-3 -
TGTGCCAGCAGCTCCTCCGACAGGGCGTCCGGGGAGCTGTTTTTT CASSSSDRASGELFF TRBV13 - TRBJ2-2 TRBD1
TGTGCCAGCAGCTTGGACCTGAGGACCGGGGAGCTGTTTTTT CASSLDLRTGELFF TRBV7-2 - TRBJ2-2 -
TGTGCCAGCAGTATCCCCGGGACCCTAGGTTCACCCCTCCACTTT CASSIPGTLGSPLHF TRBV27 - TRBJ1-6 -
TGCGCCAGCAGCGTGGACAGGGAGCCCCAGCATTTT CASSVDREPQHF TRBV5-1 - TRBJ1-5 TRBD1
TGTGCCAGCAGAAATGGGAGGGGGCCTCAGCCTAAGATGAACACTGAAGCTTTCTTT CASRNGRGPQPKMNTEAFF TRBV6-4 - TRBJ1-1 TRBD1
TGTGCCAGCAGCTTAGTTGGGGTCTACGAGCAGTACTTC CASSLVGVYEQYF TRBV7-8 - TRBJ2-7 -
TGCGCCAGCAGCCAAGCCGGGACTAGCGGGAGTGGTACGCAGTATTTT CASSQAGTSGSGTQYF TRBV4-3 - TRBJ2-3 TRBD2
TGTGCCAGCAGTTACTCTAGGACAGGCGTCACCGGGGAGCTGTTTTTT CASSYSRTGVTGELFF TRBV6-5 - TRBJ2-2 TRBD1
TGTGCCAGCAGCTTTCTAGGGGCCCTCTCTGGAAACACCATATATTTT CASSFLGALSGNTIYF TRBV7-2 - TRBJ1-3 -
TGTGCCAGCAGCTTACAGGCGGGAGAGGATACGCAGTATTTT CASSLQAGEDTQYF TRBV11-3 - TRBJ2-3 TRBD2
TGCGCCAGCAGCTCGGGACAGGGGAGATCCCTCGTGTCGGAGCAGTACTTC CASSSGQGRSLVSEQYF TRBV5-1 - TRBJ2-7 TRBD1
TGTGCCAGCAGCTTAGCGCGCCTTAGCGGGAGGGCCAATGAGCAGTTCTTC CASSLARLSGRANEQFF TRBV7-2 - TRBJ2-1 TRBD2
TGTGCCAGCAGTAAAACCTTTAGACAGTCGTACCAAGAGACCCAGTACTTC CASSKTFRQSYQETQYF TRBV27 - TRBJ2-5 -
TGCAGTGAAAACATGAACACTGAAGCTTTCTTT CSENMNTEAFF TRBV29-1 - TRBJ1-1 -
TGTGCCAGCAGCCTCCAAGAGACCCAGTACTTC CASSLQETQYF TRBV7-9 - TRBJ2-5 -
TGTGCCAGCAGTTACCGGGACGGTGACTCCTACGAGCAGTACTTC CASSYRDGDSYEQYF TRBV6-5 once TRBJ2-7 -
TGTGCCAGCAGCTTCCGGAGAGGAAACACCATATATTTT CASSFRRGNTIYF TRBV5-6 - TRBJ1-3 -
TGTGCCAGCAGTAAACTAGCGCGAGAGACCCAGTACTTC CASSKLARETQYF TRBV28 - TRBJ2-5 TRBD2
TGCGCCAGCGCGCTCATCATGAACACTGAAGCTTTCTTT CASALIMNTEAFF TRBV5-1 - TRBJ1-1 -
TGTGCCAGTAGTATTCGGCAGGGGTTCACAGATACGCAGTATTTT CASSIRQGFTDTQYF TRBV19 - TRBJ2-3 -
TGTGCCAGCAGCTTATTTGGGGGAGTCCGTACCTACGAGCAGTACTTC CASSLFGGVRTYEQYF TRBV13 - TRBJ2-7 -
TGCAGCGGATCCTACTCGGGGTCAGGCTACACCTTC CSGSYSGSGYTF TRBV29-1 - TRBJ1-2 -
TGTGCCACCATACACGGGGGAAACAATGAGCAGTTCTTC CATIHGGNNEQFF TRBV28 - TRBJ2-1 -
TGTGCCAGTAGTATCCCGGCGCCCGGAGCCCCCTATGGCTACACCTTC CASSIPAPGAPYGYTF TRBV19 - TRBJ1-2 -
TGTGCCAGCGGCGGGGGAAGTTACAATGAGCAGTTCTTC CASGGGSYNEQFF TRBV28 - TRBJ2-1 TRBD2
TGTGCCAGCAGACAAGAGAACACTGAAGCTTTCTTT CASRQENTEAFF TRBV2 once TRBJ1-1 -